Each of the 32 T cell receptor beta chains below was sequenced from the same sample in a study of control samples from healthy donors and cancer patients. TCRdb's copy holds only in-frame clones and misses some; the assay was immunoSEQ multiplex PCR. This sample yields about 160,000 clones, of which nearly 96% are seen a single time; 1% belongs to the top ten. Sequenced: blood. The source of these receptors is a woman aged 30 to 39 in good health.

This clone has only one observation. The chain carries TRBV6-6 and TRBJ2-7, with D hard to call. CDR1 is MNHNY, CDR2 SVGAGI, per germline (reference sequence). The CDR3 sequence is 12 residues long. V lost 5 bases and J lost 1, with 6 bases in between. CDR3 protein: CASSRVSYEQYF. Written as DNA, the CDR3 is TGTGCCAGCAGTCGGGTTTCCTACGAGCAGTACTTC.

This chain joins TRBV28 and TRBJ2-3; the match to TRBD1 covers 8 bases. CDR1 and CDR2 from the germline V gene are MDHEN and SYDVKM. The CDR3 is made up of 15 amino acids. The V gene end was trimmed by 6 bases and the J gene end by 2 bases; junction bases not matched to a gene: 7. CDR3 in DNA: TGTGCCAGCAGAGGTACAGGGGGACACACAGATACGCAGTATTTT. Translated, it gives CASRGTGGHTDTQYF.

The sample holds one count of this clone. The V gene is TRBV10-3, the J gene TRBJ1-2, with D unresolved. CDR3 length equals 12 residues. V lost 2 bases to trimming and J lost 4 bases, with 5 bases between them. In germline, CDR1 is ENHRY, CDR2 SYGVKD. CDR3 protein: CAISEASYGYTF. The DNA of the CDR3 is TGTGCCATCAGTGAGGCCAGCTATGGCTACACCTTC.

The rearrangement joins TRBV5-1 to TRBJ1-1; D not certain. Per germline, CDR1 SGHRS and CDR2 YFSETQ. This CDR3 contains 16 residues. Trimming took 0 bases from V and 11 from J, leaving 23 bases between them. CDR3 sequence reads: CASSLAIGNIGLDAFF. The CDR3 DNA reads TGCGCCAGCAGCTTGGCCATCGGAAATATCGGGCTTGACGCTTTCTTT. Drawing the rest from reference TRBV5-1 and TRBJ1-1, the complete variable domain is KAGVTQTPRYLIKTRGQQVTLSCSPISGHRSVSWYQQTPGQGLQFLFEYFSETQRNKGNFPGRFSGRQFSNSRSEMNVSTLELGDSALYLCASSLAIGNIGLDAFFGQGTRLTVV.

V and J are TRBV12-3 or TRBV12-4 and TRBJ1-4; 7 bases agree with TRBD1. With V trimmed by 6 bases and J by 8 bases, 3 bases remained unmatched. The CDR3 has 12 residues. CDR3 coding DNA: TGTGCCAGCAGAAAACAGGGGGAAAAACTGTTTTTT. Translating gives CASRKQGEKLFF.

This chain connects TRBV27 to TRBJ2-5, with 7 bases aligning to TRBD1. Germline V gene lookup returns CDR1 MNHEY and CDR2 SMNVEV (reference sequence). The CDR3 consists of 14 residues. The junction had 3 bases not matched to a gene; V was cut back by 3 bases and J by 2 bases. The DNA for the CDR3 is TGTGCCAGCAGTTTGAAGGGGGCTCAAGAGACCCAGTACTTC. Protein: CASSLKGAQETQYF.

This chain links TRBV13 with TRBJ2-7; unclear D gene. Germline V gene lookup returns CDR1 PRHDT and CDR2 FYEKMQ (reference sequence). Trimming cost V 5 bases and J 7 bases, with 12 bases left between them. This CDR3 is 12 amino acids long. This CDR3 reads CASSIGSEEQYF. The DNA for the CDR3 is TGTGCCAGCAGCATTGGGTCAGAAGAGCAGTACTTC. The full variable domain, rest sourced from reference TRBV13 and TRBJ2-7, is AAGVIQSPRHLIKEKRETATLKCYPIPRHDTVYWYQQGPGQDPQFLISFYEKMQSDKGSIPDRFSAQQFSDYHSELNMSSLELGDSALYFCASSIGSEEQYFGPGTRLTVT.

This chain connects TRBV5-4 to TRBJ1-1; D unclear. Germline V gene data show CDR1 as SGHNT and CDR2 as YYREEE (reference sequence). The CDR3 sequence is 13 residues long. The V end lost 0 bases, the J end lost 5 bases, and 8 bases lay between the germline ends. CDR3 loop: CASSLVPGTEAFF. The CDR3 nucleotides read TGTGCCAGCAGCTTGGTTCCGGGGACTGAAGCTTTCTTT.

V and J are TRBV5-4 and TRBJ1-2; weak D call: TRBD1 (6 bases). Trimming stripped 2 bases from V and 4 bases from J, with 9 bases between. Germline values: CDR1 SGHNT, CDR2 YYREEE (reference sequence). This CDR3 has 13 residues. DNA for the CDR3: TGTGCCAGCAGCTTCGGGGGCGGCTATGGCTACACCTTC. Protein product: CASSFGGGYGYTF.

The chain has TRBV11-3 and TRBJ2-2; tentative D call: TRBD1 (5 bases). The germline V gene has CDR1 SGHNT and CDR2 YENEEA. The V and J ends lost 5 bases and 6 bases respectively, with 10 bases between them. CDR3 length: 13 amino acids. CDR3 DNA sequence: TGTGCCAGCAGCCCCCAGGGATCCGGGGAGCTGTTTTTT. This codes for CASSPQGSGELFF.

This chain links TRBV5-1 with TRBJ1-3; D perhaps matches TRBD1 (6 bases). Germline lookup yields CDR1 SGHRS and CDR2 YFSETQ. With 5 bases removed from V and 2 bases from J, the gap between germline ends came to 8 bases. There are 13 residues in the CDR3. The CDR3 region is CASRQGTGNTIYF. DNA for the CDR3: TGCGCCAGCAGACAGGGAACTGGAAACACCATATATTTT.

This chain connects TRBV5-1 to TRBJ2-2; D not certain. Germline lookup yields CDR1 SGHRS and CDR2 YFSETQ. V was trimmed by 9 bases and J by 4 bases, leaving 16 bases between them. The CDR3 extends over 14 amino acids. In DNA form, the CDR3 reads TGCGCCACTACGGGCGGAGACCTCACCGGGGAGCTGTTTTTT. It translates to CATTGGDLTGELFF.

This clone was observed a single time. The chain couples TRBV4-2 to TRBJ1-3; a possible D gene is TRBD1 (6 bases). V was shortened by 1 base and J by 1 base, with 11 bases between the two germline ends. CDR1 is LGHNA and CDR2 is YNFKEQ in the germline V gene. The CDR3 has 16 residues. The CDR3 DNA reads TGTGCCAGCAGCCAAGGAACAGGGCTTTCTGGAAACACCATATATTTT. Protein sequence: CASSQGTGLSGNTIYF.

CDR3 in DNA: TGTGCCAGCAGCTTAGGGGGGACTAGCGCCTACAATGAGCAGTTCTTC. This translates into CASSLGGTSAYNEQFF. The chain links TRBV11-3 to TRBJ2-1; 10 bases align to TRBD2. V was clipped by 1 base and J by 2 bases; unmatched bases: 2. The CDR3 runs 16 residues. Looked up from germline, CDR1 is SGHNT and CDR2 is YENEEA.

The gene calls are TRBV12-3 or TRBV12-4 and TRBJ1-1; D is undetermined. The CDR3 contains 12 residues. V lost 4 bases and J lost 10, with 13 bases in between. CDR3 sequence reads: CASSSSMLGAFF. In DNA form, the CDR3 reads TGTGCCAGCAGTTCCTCCATGTTGGGAGCTTTCTTT.

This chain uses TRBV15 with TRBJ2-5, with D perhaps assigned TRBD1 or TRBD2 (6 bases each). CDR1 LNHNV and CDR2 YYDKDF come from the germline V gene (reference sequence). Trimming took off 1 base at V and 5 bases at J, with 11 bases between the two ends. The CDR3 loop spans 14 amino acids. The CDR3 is CATSRGGALETQYF. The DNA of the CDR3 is TGTGCCACCAGCAGAGGGGGGGCACTGGAGACCCAGTACTTC.

The CDR3 loop is CAIRPRTSGPDNEQFF. CDR3 nucleotides: TGTGCCATCAGACCTCGGACTAGCGGGCCCGACAATGAGCAGTTCTTC. The V and J genes are TRBV10-3 and TRBJ2-1; 11 nucleotides match TRBD2. V trimming: 6 bases; J trimming: 5 bases; junction bases outside the gene matches: 9. CDR3 length: 16 residues. Germline V gives CDR1 ENHRY, CDR2 SYGVKD.

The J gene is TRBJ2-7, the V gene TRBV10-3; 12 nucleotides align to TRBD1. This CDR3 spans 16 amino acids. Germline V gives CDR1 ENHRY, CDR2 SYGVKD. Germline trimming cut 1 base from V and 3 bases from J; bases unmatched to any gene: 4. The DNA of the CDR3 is TGTGCCATCAGTGAGTGGGGACAGGGGGCCCACTACGAGCAGTACTTC. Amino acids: CAISEWGQGAHYEQYF.

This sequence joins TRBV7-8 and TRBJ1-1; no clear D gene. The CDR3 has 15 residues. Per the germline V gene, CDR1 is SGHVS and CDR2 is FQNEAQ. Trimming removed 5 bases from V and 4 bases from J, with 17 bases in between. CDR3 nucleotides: TGTGCCAGCAGCCTGGCGGGGAGCCGGGGCACTGAAGCTTTCTTT. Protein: CASSLAGSRGTEAFF.

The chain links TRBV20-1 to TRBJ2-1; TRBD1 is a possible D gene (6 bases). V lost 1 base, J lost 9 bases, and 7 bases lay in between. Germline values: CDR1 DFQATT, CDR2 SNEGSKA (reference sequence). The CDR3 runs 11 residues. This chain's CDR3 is CSARGDIEQFF. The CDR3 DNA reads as TGCAGTGCTAGAGGGGACATTGAGCAGTTCTTC.

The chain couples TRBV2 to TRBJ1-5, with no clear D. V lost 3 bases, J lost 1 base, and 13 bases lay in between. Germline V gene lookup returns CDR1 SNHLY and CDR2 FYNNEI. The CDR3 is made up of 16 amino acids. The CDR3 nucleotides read TGTGCCAGCAGTGACCCGACACGTGGAAGCAATCAGCCCCAGCATTTT. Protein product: CASSDPTRGSNQPQHF.

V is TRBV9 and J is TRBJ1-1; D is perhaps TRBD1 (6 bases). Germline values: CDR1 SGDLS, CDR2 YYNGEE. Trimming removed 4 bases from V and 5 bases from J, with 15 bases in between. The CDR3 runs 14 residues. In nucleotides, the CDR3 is TGTGCCAGCAGCATTCGGGGGGCGATGACTGAAGCTTTCTTT. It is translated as CASSIRGAMTEAFF.

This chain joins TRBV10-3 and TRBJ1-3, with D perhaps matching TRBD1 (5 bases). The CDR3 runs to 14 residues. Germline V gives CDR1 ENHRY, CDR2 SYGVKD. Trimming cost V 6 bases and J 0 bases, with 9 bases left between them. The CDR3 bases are TGTGCCATCAGCGTGGACACCTCTGGAAACACCATATATTTT. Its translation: CAISVDTSGNTIYF.

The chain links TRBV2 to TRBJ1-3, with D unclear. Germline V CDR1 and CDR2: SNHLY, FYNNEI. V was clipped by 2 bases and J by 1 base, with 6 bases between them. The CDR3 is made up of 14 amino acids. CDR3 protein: CASSELGSGNTIYF. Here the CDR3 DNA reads TGTGCCAGCAGTGAATTAGGGTCTGGAAACACCATATATTTT. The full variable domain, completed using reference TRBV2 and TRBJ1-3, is EPEVTQTPSHQVTQMGQEVILRCVPISNHLYFYWYRQILGQKVEFLVSFYNNEISEKSEIFDDQFSVERPDGSNFTLKIRSTKLEDSAMYFCASSELGSGNTIYFGEGSWLTVV.

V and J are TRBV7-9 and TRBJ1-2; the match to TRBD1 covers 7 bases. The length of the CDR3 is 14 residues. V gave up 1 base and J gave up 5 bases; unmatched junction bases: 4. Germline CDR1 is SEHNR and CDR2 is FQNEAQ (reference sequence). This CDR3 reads CASSLVGTEYGYTF. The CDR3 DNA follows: TGTGCCAGCAGCTTAGTAGGGACAGAATATGGCTACACCTTC. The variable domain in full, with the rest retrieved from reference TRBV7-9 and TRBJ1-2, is DTGVSQNPRHKITKRGQNVTFRCDPISEHNRLYWYRQTLGQGPEFLTYFQNEAQLEKSRLLSDRFSAERPKGSFSTLEIQRTEQGDSAMYLCASSLVGTEYGYTFGSGTRLTVV.

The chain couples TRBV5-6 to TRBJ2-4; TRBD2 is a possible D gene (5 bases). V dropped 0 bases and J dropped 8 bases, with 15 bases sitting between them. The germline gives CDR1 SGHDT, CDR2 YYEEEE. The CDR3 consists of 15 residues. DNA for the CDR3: TGTGCCAGCAGCTTGGTAGGAGGAAGTTTCCACATTCAGTACTTC. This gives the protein CASSLVGGSFHIQYF.

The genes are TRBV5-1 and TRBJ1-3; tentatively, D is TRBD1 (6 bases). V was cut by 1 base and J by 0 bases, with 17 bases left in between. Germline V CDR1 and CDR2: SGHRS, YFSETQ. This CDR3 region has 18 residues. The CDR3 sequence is CASSLNLLGGHSGNTIYF. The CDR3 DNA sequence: TGCGCCAGCAGCTTGAACCTTCTCGGGGGGCACTCTGGAAACACCATATATTTT.

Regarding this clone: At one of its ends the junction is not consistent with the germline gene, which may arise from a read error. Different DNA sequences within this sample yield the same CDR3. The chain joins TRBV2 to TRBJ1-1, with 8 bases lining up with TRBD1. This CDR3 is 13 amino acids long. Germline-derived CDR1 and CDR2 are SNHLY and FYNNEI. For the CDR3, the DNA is TGTGCCAGCAGTTGGACAGGGAACACCGAAGCTTTCTTT. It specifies CASSWTGNTEAFF.

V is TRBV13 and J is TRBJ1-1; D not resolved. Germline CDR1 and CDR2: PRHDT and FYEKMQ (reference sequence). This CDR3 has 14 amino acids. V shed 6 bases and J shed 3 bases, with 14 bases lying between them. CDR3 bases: TGTGCCAGCAGACTAGAAGGTGTGCACACTGAAGCTTTCTTT. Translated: CASRLEGVHTEAFF.

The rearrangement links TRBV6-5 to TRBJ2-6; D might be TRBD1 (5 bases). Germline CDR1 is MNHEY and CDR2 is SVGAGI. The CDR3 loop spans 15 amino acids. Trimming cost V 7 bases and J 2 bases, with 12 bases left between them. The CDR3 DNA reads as TGTGCCAGCACCCAATGGGGCGCTGGGGCCAACGTCCTGACTTTC. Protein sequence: CASTQWGAGANVLTF.

CDR3 sequence (DNA): TGTGCCAGCAGGCCTGATGGTGGACGGGGTCAGCCCCAGCATTTT. This encodes CASRPDGGRGQPQHF. The rearrangement uses TRBV27 and TRBJ1-5; D is unresolved. Per the germline V gene, CDR1 is MNHEY and CDR2 is SMNVEV (reference sequence). V was clipped by 6 bases and J by 6 bases, with 18 bases between them. The CDR3 totals 15 residues.

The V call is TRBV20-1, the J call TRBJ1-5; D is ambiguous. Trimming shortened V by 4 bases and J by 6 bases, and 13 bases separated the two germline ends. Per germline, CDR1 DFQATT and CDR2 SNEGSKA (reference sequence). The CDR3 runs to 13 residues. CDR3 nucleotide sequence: TGCAGTGCTAATGAAGCGGGAAGTCAGCCCCAGCATTTT. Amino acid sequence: CSANEAGSQPQHF.